The rows below give T cell receptor beta chains drawn from one sample of a study of blood T cell repertoires in COVID-19. Produced via immunoSEQ multiplex PCR; TCRdb's table is partial and in-frame only. The sample has tens of thousands of clones, 70% to 90% seen once. Source material: peripheral blood. The receptors were sampled from a human donor in a cohort sampled during active COVID-19. Both conserved end residues are part of each CDR3. A D gene is named only where the DNA matches it firmly. Not every row has a clone size; where given, it reads once, few, many or a size class.

j_call,d_call,v_call,clone_size,cdr3_aa,cdr3_nt
TRBJ2-2,TRBD1,TRBV30,-,CAWSVLTGTGAVTGELFF,TGTGCCTGGAGTGTTTTAACGGGTACAGGGGCCGTCACCGGGGAGCTGTTTTTT
TRBJ2-7,TRBD1,TRBV7-8,-,CASSLGQGAFYEQYF,TGTGCCAGCAGCCTAGGACAGGGGGCTTTCTACGAGCAGTACTTC
TRBJ1-1,-,TRBV30,-,CAWSETGRTEAFF,TGTGCCTGGAGTGAGACGGGGAGGACTGAAGCTTTCTTT
TRBJ2-1,TRBD2,TRBV6-5,-,CASRVRGVSYNEQFF,TGTGCCAGCAGAGTGCGGGGGGTCTCCTACAATGAGCAGTTCTTC
TRBJ2-6,-,TRBV5-1,-,CASSLYGVPNSGANVLTF,TGCGCCAGCAGCTTGTACGGGGTACCTAACTCTGGGGCCAACGTCCTGACTTTC
TRBJ2-2,TRBD1,TRBV29-1,-,CSQPPPTGDTNTGELFF,TGCAGCCAACCCCCCCCGACAGGGGACACGAACACCGGGGAGCTGTTTTTT
TRBJ2-5,TRBD1,TRBV10-1,-,CASSEAAGQGRETQYF,TGCGCCAGCAGTGAGGCCGCGGGACAGGGTAGGGAGACCCAGTACTTC
TRBJ2-3,-,TRBV5-8,-,CASSLPGVTTDTQYF,TGTGCCAGCAGCTTGCCAGGGGTCACCACAGATACGCAGTATTTT
TRBJ1-2,-,TRBV5-5,-,CASSPTGRGNGYTF,TGTGCCAGCAGCCCAACAGGGCGGGGGAATGGCTACACCTTC
TRBJ2-7,TRBD2,TRBV2,-,CASSGGTSASYEQYF,TGTGCCAGCAGTGGCGGGACTAGCGCTTCCTACGAGCAGTACTTC
TRBJ2-1,-,TRBV18,-,CASSQMGLYNEQFF,TGTGCCAGCTCACAAATGGGACTTTACAATGAGCAGTTCTTC
TRBJ2-3,-,TRBV9,-,CASSVGESTDTQYF,TGTGCCAGCAGCGTTGGGGAGAGCACAGATACGCAGTATTTT
TRBJ1-6,-,TRBV2,-,CASSPQSNSPLHF,TGTGCCAGCAGCCCTCAGTCTAATTCACCCCTCCACTTT
TRBJ2-6,TRBD2,TRBV5-1,-,CASTLSPGGSGANVLTF,TGCGCCAGCACCTTGAGCCCGGGGGGCTCTGGGGCCAACGTCCTGACTTTC
TRBJ2-7,-,TRBV11-2,-,CASSLPGGHEQYF,TGTGCCAGCAGCTTACCAGGTGGCCACGAGCAGTACTTC
TRBJ2-1,TRBD2,TRBV6-5,-,CASRATSGGNGEQFF,TGTGCCAGCAGGGCGACTAGCGGGGGGAACGGTGAGCAGTTCTTC
TRBJ1-4,TRBD1,TRBV4-2,few,CASSPQTGGGEKLFF,TGTGCCAGCAGCCCACAGACAGGGGGCGGTGAAAAACTGTTTTTT
TRBJ2-3,TRBD2,TRBV4-2,-,CASSQVKASGGADTQYF,TGTGCCAGCAGCCAAGTTAAGGCTAGCGGGGGGGCGGATACGCAGTATTTT
TRBJ2-7,TRBD2,TRBV2,-,CASQVSLAVYEQYF,TGTGCCTCCCAGGTCTCACTAGCGGTCTACGAGCAGTACTTC
TRBJ1-4,-,TRBV6-5,-,CASSPGLYDNEKLFF,TGTGCCAGCAGCCCCGGACTTTATGATAATGAAAAACTGTTTTTT
TRBJ2-7,TRBD2,TRBV27,-,CASSPGGNTYEQYF,TGTGCCAGCAGCCCGGGGGGAAATACCTACGAGCAGTACTTC
TRBJ1-4,TRBD1,TRBV7-8,-,CASSLGTGEKLFF,TGTGCCAGCAGCTTAGGGACAGGGGAAAAACTGTTTTTT
TRBJ1-3,-,TRBV21-1,-,CASHLGVGSGNTIYF,-
TRBJ2-2,TRBD1,TRBV25-1,-,CASSESGQGVAGELFF,TGTGCCAGCAGTGAGTCGGGTCAGGGGGTAGCCGGGGAGCTGTTTTTT
TRBJ2-3,TRBD2,TRBV9,-,CASRGSGGDTQYF,TGTGCCAGCAGAGGAAGCGGGGGAGATACGCAGTATTTT
TRBJ1-2,-,TRBV7-2,few,CASSFNYGYTF,TGTGCCAGCAGCTTTAATTATGGCTACACCTTC
TRBJ1-6,-,TRBV10-3,-,CAISTGSGNSPLHF,TGTGCCATCAGTACAGGGTCGGGTAATTCACCCCTCCACTTT
TRBJ2-7,TRBD2,TRBV18,-,CASSPFGTSGRNEQYF,TGTGCCAGCTCACCGTTTGGGACTAGCGGGCGGAACGAGCAGTACTTC
TRBJ2-3,TRBD2,TRBV4-1,-,CASSQDRGGGIDTQYF,TGCGCCAGCAGCCAAGACCGTGGCGGGGGAATAGATACGCAGTATTTT
TRBJ1-1,-,TRBV5-6,once,CASRWVEGTEAFF,TGTGCCAGCAGATGGGTAGAGGGCACTGAAGCTTTCTTT
TRBJ1-1,TRBD1,TRBV27,-,CASRSIRGPNTEAFF,TGTGCCAGCAGGAGTATCAGGGGGCCGAACACTGAAGCTTTCTTT
TRBJ1-1,-,TRBV7-9,few,CASSLRGDTEAFF,TGTGCCAGCAGCTTGCGGGGGGACACTGAAGCTTTCTTT
TRBJ1-5,-,TRBV10-3,-,CAISTQGNQPQHF,TGTGCCATCAGCACCCAGGGAAATCAGCCCCAGCATTTT
TRBJ2-5,TRBD1,TRBV7-2,-,CASSFQGAGETQYF,TGTGCCAGCAGCTTCCAGGGGGCTGGGGAGACCCAGTACTTC
TRBJ1-5,-,TRBV7-2,-,CASSFMGAANQPQHF,TGTGCCAGCAGCTTTATGGGGGCGGCGAATCAGCCCCAGCATTTT
TRBJ2-5,TRBD2,TRBV7-8,-,CAGSGGAAETQYF,TGTGCCGGAAGCGGGGGGGCCGCAGAGACCCAGTACTTC
TRBJ2-1,TRBD2,TRBV5-1,-,CASISGLAAYNEQFF,TGCGCCAGCATTTCGGGACTAGCGGCGTACAATGAGCAGTTCTTC
TRBJ2-7,TRBD1,TRBV29-1,-,CSVEQGAAEQYF,TGCAGCGTCGAACAGGGGGCGGCCGAGCAGTACTTC
TRBJ2-3,TRBD2,TRBV19,few,CASSMTGGALDTQYF,TGTGCCAGTAGTATGACCGGGGGGGCCTTGGATACGCAGTATTTT
TRBJ2-7,TRBD1,TRBV5-5,-,CASSSDRGRGYEQYF,TGTGCCAGCAGCTCGGACAGGGGGCGCGGATACGAGCAGTACTTC
TRBJ2-3,-,TRBV18,-,CASSPAVNTDTQYF,TGTGCCAGCTCACCGGCGGTTAACACAGATACGCAGTATTTT